This T cell receptor (beta chain) derives from a study of blood T cell repertoires in COVID-19 (dated by TCRdb to 2020 to 2022). With respect to the entire study: The collaborator samples originated in the United States, Italy and Spain and spanned the acute and convalescent phases of COVID-19. The material from the prospective study consisted of cDNA or gDNA derived from T cells, B-cell-depleted T cells, or PBMCs. The dataset comprised deeply sampled blood TCRbeta repertoires from subjects exposed to, actively infected with, or recovered from COVID-19. The repertoires were released in a freely available public database meant as a resource for research on the immune response to SARS-CoV-2. The samples were drawn from two sources: the first 160 participants of the ongoing ImmuneRACE study, and 1,200 or so subjects contributed by 6 global collaborators. Nearly every sample came with metadata listing a de-identified subject ID, COVID-19 status, age in years and sex. Where available, HLA class I and class II types were taken from metadata supplied by the sample provider and were not determined by assay-based typing.

Whole blood was collected in K2EDTA tubes by collaborating institutions according to the institutions' own protocols. Collaborator samples were shipped for TCRbeta analysis as frozen whole blood, isolated PBMCs, or DNA extracted from either sample type. Here is what the overall study found, with its caveats: How much clinical and demographic metadata was included differed by source and by participant, and the metadata was provided uncurated.

The junction shows trimming of 5 bases on V and 0 bases on J, and the gene matches do not reach 15 bases of it. Based on the germline V gene, the CDR1 and CDR2 sequences are SQVTM and ANQGSEA. The CDR3 spans 18 residues, from the cysteine through the phenylalanine. CDR3 DNA is the only sequence kept; it has 54 bases, read in frame from the first base. TCRbeta CDR3 regions were amplified from genomic DNA using the immunoSEQ Assay, a bias-controlled multiplex PCR. Turning to the authors' computational methods: Within the assay, amplification of reference gene primers was used to estimate how many nucleated cells each sample contained. Sequence reads were collapsed and filtered to measure the absolute abundance of every unique TCRbeta CDR3 rearrangement. For each sample, productive Simpson clonality was calculated as the square root of Simpson's diversity index over productive rearrangements. As stored in TCRdb, this immuneACCESS dataset retains in-frame rearrangements with V and J assigned. A fraction of the clones does not appear; measured against another copy, unresolved V genes explain less than half of the discrepancy, and the remainder lacks a known reason. That table is the source of V, J and clone size, and D and trimming were worked out from the DNA. In this sample the table shows tens of thousands of clones, about 75% of which occur a single time. The top ten constitute about 32% of the sample.

As regards this clone: Its antigen has not been determined. No much larger clone is present one base from it, and per-base qualities are unavailable.

The sequenced sample consisted of peripheral blood. The chain uses TRBV29-1 and TRBJ2-3; 9 of the junction bases match TRBD2. This clonotype was obtained from a human donor in a cohort sampled during active COVID-19. At the DNA level, the sequence is TGCAGCGTTTTAAATTTTCGGGCGGGAGGGCTAAGCACAGATACGCAGTATTTT. This translates into CSVLNFRAGGLSTDTQYF.